The source of this TCR beta chain is a study of control samples from healthy donors and cancer patients. The protocol was immunoSEQ multiplex PCR, while the TCRdb copy is restricted to in-frame clones and leaves out a portion. Of 120,000 to 150,000 clones detected, around 90% appear once; the ten largest clones hold over 4.5%. V lost 9 bases, J lost 4 bases, and 7 bases lay in between. Germline V gives CDR1 ENHRY, CDR2 SYGVKD. CDR3 length: 12 residues. This receptor was taken from a man aged 25 to 40 in good health. The V and J genes are TRBV10-3 and TRBJ2-6, with D uncertain. Source material: blood. The CDR3 sequence: CAISAGANVLTF. CDR3 DNA: TGTGCCATTTCAGCCGGGGCCAACGTCCTGACTTTC.